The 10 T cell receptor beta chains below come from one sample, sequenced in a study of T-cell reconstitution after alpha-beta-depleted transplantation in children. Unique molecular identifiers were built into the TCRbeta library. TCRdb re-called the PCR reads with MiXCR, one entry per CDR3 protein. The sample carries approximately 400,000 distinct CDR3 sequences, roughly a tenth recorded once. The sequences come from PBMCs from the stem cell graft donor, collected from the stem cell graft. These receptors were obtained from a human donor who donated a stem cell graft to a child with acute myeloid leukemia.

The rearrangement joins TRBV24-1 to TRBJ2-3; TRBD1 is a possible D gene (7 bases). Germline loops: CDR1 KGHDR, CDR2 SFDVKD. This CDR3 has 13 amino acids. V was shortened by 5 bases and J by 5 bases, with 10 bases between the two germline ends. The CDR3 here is CATSAGGRDTQYF. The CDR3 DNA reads TGTGCCACCAGTGCAGGGGGGCGAGATACGCAGTATTTT.

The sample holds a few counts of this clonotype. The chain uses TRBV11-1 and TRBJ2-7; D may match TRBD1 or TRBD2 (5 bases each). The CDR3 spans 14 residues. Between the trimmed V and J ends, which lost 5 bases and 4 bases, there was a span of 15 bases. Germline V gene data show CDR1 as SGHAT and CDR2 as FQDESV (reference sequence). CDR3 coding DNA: TGTGCCAGCAGCCCTCGGGACGTAAGGTACGAGCAGTACTTC. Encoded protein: CASSPRDVRYEQYF.

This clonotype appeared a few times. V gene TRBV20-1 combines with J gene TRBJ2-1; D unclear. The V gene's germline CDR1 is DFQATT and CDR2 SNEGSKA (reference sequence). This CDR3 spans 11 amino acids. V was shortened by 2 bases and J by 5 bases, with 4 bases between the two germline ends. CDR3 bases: TGCAGTGCTAGAACCAACAATGAGCAGTTCTTC. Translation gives CSARTNNEQFF.

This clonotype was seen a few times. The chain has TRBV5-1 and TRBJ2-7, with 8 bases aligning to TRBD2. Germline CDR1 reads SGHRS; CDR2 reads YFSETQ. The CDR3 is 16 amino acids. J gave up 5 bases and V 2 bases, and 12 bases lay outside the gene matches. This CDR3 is CASSFGATSGPDEQYF. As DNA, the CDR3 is TGCGCCAGCAGCTTCGGGGCAACTAGCGGTCCGGACGAGCAGTACTTC.

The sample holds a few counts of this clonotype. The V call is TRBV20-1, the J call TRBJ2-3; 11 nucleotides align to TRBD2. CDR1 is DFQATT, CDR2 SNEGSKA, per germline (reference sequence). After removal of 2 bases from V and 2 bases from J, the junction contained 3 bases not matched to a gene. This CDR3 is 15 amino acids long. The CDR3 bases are TGCAGTGCTAGAACGGGACTAGCGGACACAGATACGCAGTATTTT. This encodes CSARTGLADTDTQYF.

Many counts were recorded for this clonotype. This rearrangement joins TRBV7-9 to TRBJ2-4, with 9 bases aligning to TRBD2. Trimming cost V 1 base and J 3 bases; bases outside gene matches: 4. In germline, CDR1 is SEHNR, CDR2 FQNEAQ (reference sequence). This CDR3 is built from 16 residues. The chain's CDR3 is CASSLVAGAGKNIQYF. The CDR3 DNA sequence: TGTGCCAGCAGCTTAGTAGCGGGGGCTGGCAAAAACATTCAGTACTTC.

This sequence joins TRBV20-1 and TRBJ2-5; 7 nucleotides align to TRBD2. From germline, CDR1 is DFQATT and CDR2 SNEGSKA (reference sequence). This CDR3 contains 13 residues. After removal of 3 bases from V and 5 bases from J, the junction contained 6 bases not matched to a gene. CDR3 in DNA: TGCAGTGCTAGCGGGAGGACTCGGGAGACCCAGTACTTC. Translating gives CSASGRTRETQYF.

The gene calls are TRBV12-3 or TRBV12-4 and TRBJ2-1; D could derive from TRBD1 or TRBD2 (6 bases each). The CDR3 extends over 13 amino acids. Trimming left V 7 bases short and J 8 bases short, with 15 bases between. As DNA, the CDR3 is TGTGCCAGCACCTCTGGGGGGCTTGATGAGCAGTTCTTC. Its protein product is CASTSGGLDEQFF.

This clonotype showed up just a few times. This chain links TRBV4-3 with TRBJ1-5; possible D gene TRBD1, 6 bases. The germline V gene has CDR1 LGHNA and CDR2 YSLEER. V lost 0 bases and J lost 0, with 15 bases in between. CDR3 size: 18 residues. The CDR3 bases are TGCGCCAGCAGCCAAGATTATTTGGGGGCCAATAGCAATCAGCCCCAGCATTTT. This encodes CASSQDYLGANSNQPQHF.

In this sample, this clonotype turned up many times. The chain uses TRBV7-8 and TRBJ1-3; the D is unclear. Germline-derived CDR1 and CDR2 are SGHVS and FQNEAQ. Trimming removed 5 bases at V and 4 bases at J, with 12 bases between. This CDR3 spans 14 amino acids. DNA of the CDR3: TGTGCCAGCAGCCACACGCTAGGGGGAAACACCATATATTTT. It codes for CASSHTLGGNTIYF. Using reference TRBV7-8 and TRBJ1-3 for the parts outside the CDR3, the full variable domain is GAGVSQSPRYKVAKRGQDVALRCDPISGHVSLFWYQQALGQGPEFLTYFQNEAQLDKSGLPSDRFFAERPEGSVSTLKIQRTQQEDSAVYLCASSHTLGGNTIYFGEGSWLTVV.